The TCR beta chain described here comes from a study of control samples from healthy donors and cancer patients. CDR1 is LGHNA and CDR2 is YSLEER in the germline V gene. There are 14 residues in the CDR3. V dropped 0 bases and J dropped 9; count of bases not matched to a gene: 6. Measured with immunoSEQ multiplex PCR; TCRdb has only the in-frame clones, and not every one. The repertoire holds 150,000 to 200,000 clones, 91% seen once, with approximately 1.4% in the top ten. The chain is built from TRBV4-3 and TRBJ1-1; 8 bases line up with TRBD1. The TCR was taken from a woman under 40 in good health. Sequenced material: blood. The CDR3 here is CASSQDRTGPKAFF. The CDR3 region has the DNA TGCGCCAGCAGCCAAGATAGGACAGGGCCCAAAGCTTTCTTT.